This entry is about one TCR beta chain. The antigen remains unidentified. These data come from a study of T cell repertoires in cytomegalovirus infection. Notes on the study in general: HLA-C-restricted CMV-specific TCR beta clonotypes prevailed in the ex vivo response.

TCRdb reprocessed the reads with MiXCR, giving one entry per CDR3 protein. In the table there are about 440,000 distinct CDR3 sequences, 31% of which are singletons. Germline values: CDR1 MNHEY, CDR2 SVGAGI. The CDR3 totals 18 residues. Trimming pared 5 bases from V and 5 bases from J, leaving 27 bases between. The rearrangement uses TRBV6-5 and TRBJ1-2; D is possibly TRBD1 (5 bases). The receptor was derived from a human donor in good health (CMV status not recorded). Some clones in this sample may be carry-over from other donors' samples. Material: PBMCs. The CDR3 spells CASSLRGSHGRKTYGYTF. In nucleotides, the CDR3 is TGTGCCAGCAGTCTCCGGGGGTCCCATGGACGGAAGACATATGGCTACACCTTC.